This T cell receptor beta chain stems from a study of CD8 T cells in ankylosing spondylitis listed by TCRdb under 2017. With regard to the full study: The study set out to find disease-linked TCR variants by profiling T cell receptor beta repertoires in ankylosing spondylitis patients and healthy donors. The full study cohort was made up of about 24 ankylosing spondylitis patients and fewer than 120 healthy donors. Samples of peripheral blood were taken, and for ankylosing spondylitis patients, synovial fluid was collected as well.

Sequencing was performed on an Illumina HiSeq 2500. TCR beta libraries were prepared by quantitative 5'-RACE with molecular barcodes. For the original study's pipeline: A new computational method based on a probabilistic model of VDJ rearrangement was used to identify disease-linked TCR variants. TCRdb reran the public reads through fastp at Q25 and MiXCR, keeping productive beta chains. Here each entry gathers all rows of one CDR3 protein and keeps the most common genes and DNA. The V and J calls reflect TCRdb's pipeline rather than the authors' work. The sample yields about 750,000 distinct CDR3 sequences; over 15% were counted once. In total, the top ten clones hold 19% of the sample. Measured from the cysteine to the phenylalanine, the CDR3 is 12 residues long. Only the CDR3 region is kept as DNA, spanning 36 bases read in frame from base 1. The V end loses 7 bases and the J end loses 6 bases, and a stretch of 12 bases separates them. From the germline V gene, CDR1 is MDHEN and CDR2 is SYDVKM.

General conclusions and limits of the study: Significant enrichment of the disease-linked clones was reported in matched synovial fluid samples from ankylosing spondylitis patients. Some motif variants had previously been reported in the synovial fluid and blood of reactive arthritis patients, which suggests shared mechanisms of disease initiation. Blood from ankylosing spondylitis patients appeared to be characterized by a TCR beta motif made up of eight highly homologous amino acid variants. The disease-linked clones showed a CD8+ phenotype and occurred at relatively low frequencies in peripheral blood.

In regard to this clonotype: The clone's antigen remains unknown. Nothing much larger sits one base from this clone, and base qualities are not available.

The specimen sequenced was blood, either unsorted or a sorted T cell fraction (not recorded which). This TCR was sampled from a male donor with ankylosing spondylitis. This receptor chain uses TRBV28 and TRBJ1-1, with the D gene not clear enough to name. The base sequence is TGTGCCAGCAAGACTTGGGGAGCTGAAGCTTTCTTT. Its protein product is CASKTWGAEAFF.